These 2 T cell receptor beta chains were sequenced from one sample in a study of early T cells in non-severe SARS-CoV-2 infection. A single record per CDR3 protein comes from TCRdb applying MiXCR to the 5' RACE reads. The sample shows 97,000 or so distinct CDR3 sequences, more than 9.5% of them seen only once. Sequenced material: whole blood, taken at baseline. The source is an adult who was a healthcare worker with PCR-confirmed SARS-CoV-2 infection or an uninfected control (not recorded which).

This clonotype was counted ten times or more. The rearrangement joins TRBV18 to TRBJ2-1; no clear D gene. The CDR3 contains 12 residues. V lost 5 bases, J lost 5 bases, and 7 bases lay in between. The germline gives CDR1 KGHSH, CDR2 LQKENI. The CDR3, as DNA: TGTGCCAGCTCAGGAGTTAACAATGAGCAGTTCTTC. Translation gives CASSGVNNEQFF. The variable domain in full, completed from reference TRBV18 and TRBJ2-1, reads NAGVMQNPRHLVRRRGQEARLRCSPMKGHSHVYWYRQLPEEGLKFMVYLQKENIIDESGMPKERFSAEFPKEGPSILRIQQVVRGDSAAYFCASSGVNNEQFFGPGTRLTVL.

V usage is TRBV11-2 and J usage is TRBJ1-4; D gene uncertain. The CDR3 extends over 14 amino acids. Trimming stripped 5 bases from V and 7 bases from J, with 14 bases between. Per the germline V gene, CDR1 is SGHAT and CDR2 is FQNNGV. In DNA form, the CDR3 reads TGTGCCAGCAGCCTAGCCCGGCTTAGTGAAAAACTGTTTTTT. Protein sequence: CASSLARLSEKLFF.